These 17 T cell receptor beta chains share one sample of origin, sequenced in a study of T-cell reconstitution after alpha-beta-depleted transplantation in children. Construction of the TCRbeta library involved unique molecular identifiers. MiXCR, run by TCRdb on the PCR reads, gives a single entry per CDR3 protein. The sample consists of roughly 300,000 distinct CDR3 sequences, approximately 10% of them appearing once. Sequencing was performed on PBMCs from the stem cell graft donor, taken from the stem cell graft. These TCRs come from a human donor who donated a stem cell graft to a child with acute lymphoblastic leukemia.

The chain uses TRBV6-2 or TRBV6-3 and TRBJ2-1, with D perhaps assigned TRBD1 or TRBD2 (5 bases each). The germline V gene has CDR1 MNHEY and CDR2 SVGEGT. The CDR3 consists of 11 residues. V was pared by 5 bases and J by 11 bases, with 10 bases between. CDR3 sequence: CASSNRDQQFF. The CDR3 DNA reads TGTGCCAGCAGTAACCGGGACCAGCAGTTCTTC.

This clonotype came up a few times. The chain carries TRBV24-1 and TRBJ2-1, with D perhaps given as TRBD1 or TRBD2 (5 bases each). Germline CDR1 and CDR2: KGHDR and SFDVKD. V gave up 5 bases and J gave up 7 bases, with 8 bases separating them. This CDR3 region has 12 residues. This CDR3 is CATSAWGNEQFF. The CDR3 DNA is TGTGCCACCAGTGCCTGGGGGAATGAGCAGTTCTTC.

In regard to this clonotype: Mismatch with germline at one junction end may stem from a read error. This chain connects TRBV6-2 or TRBV6-3 to TRBJ2-1; the D is unclear. The V gene's germline CDR1 is MNHEY and CDR2 SVGEGT. CDR3 length: 13 amino acids. The CDR3 here is CATSRFSENAQFF. The CDR3 nucleotides read TGTGCCACCAGCCGCTTTTCGGAGAATGCGCAGTTCTTC.

V gene TRBV7-9 combines with J gene TRBJ2-3; 8 bases align to TRBD2. Per the germline V gene, CDR1 is SEHNR and CDR2 is FQNEAQ (reference sequence). The V segment lost 5 bases and the J segment 2 bases; nucleotides outside the gene matches: 6. This CDR3 comprises 15 residues. CDR3 coding DNA: TGTGCCAGCAGCAAAACTAGCGGCTACACAGATACGCAGTATTTT. The encoded protein is CASSKTSGYTDTQYF.

This chain links TRBV28 with TRBJ2-1, with 7 bases lining up with TRBD2. V was clipped by 8 bases and J by 0 bases; unmatched bases: 4. CDR1 MDHEN and CDR2 SYDVKM come from the germline V gene. The CDR3 spans 14 residues. CDR3 bases: TGTGCCAGCGGCGGGAGCCCCTCCTACAATGAGCAGTTCTTC. This sequence encodes CASGGSPSYNEQFF.

V gene TRBV3-1 combines with J gene TRBJ2-1; 11 bases line up with TRBD2. With 0 bases clipped from V and 7 bases from J, the junction kept 5 bases outside the gene matches. The CDR3 has 16 amino acids. Germline assignment: CDR1 LGHDT and CDR2 YNNKEL (reference sequence). DNA for the CDR3: TGTGCCAGCAGCCAAGATGGGAGACTAGCGGGGAATGAGCAGTTCTTC. This gives the protein CASSQDGRLAGNEQFF.

This clonotype was seen a handful of times. The V and J genes are TRBV6-2 or TRBV6-3 and TRBJ2-1, with TRBD2 as a possible D gene (5 bases). The ends were cut back, 6 bases at V and 4 bases at J, with 16 bases in the middle. The CDR3 spans 15 residues. The germline V gene encodes CDR1 MNHEY and CDR2 SVGEGT. CDR3 sequence (DNA): TGTGCCAGCAGCCCGGGGTCCCCCTATTACAATGAGCAGTTCTTC. It translates to CASSPGSPYYNEQFF.

V gene TRBV2 combines with J gene TRBJ2-7, with 7 nucleotides matching TRBD2. With V trimmed by 2 bases and J by 2 bases, 6 bases remained unmatched. This CDR3 spans 15 amino acids. The germline V gene has CDR1 SNHLY and CDR2 FYNNEI. CDR3 DNA: TGTGCCAGCAGTGAATTGGGGGGGAGGCCCTACGAGCAGTACTTC. Its translation: CASSELGGRPYEQYF.

The V call is TRBV7-3, the J call TRBJ2-3, with TRBD2 identical over 12 bases. Germline V lookup: CDR1 SGHTA, CDR2 FQGTGA. The CDR3 is made up of 16 amino acids. The junction had 5 bases not matched to a gene; V was cut back by 1 base and J by 6 bases. CDR3 sequence: CASSLRLAGGPDTQYF. The CDR3 coding sequence is TGTGCCAGCAGCTTAAGGCTAGCGGGAGGGCCCGATACGCAGTATTTT.

This sequence joins TRBV19 and TRBJ2-3; D is perhaps TRBD2 (5 bases). Between the trimmed V and J ends, which lost 10 bases and 0 bases, there was a span of 14 bases. The CDR3 is made up of 14 amino acids. Germline CDR1 reads LNHDA; CDR2 reads SQIVND (reference sequence). In DNA form, the CDR3 reads TGTGCCACCACGAGCGGCATTAGCACAGATACGCAGTATTTT. It encodes CATTSGISTDTQYF.

This clonotype has a count of ten or more. This chain links TRBV6-5 with TRBJ2-1; D tentatively fits TRBD1 or TRBD2 (6 bases each). Trimming cost V 9 bases and J 5 bases, with 14 bases left between them. The CDR3 length is 13 residues. Germline assignment: CDR1 MNHEY and CDR2 SVGAGI. The CDR3 sequence is CASYSGGNNEQFF. The CDR3, as DNA: TGTGCCAGTTACTCCGGGGGCAACAATGAGCAGTTCTTC.

CDR3 in amino acids: CASSLLLVRGRQPQHF. Here the CDR3 DNA reads TGTGCCAGCAGTTTGCTCCTCGTGAGGGGGAGGCAGCCCCAGCATTTT. V is TRBV6-2 or TRBV6-3 and J is TRBJ1-5, with D possibly matching TRBD1 (6 bases). The CDR3 is made up of 16 amino acids. V was trimmed by 4 bases and J by 7 bases, leaving 20 bases between them. CDR1 MNHEY and CDR2 SVGEGT come from the germline V gene.

This clonotype was seen a handful of times. The V call is TRBV29-1, the J call TRBJ2-5, with D hard to call. This CDR3 spans 12 amino acids. The germline V and J ends were trimmed by 5 bases and 7 bases, with 14 bases remaining between them. Germline V gene sequence: CDR1 SQVTM, CDR2 ANQGSEA. DNA for the CDR3: TGCAGCGTTTGGCGGACCGCCGGGACCCAGTACTTC. It codes for CSVWRTAGTQYF.

V and J are TRBV12-3 or TRBV12-4 and TRBJ2-5, with 7 bases fitting TRBD1. J lost 5 bases, V lost 6 bases, and 15 bases had no gene match. The CDR3 consists of 16 residues. The DNA for the CDR3 is TGTGCCAGCAGCCCAATTCACCCGGGACAGAGGGAGACCCAGTACTTC. It yields the protein CASSPIHPGQRETQYF.

The chain employs TRBV7-3 and TRBJ2-1; possibly TRBD2 for D (6 bases). The V gene's germline CDR1 is SGHTA and CDR2 FQGTGA. This CDR3 is 15 amino acids long. V lost 3 bases and J lost 3, with 12 bases in between. The DNA for the CDR3 is TGTGCCAGCAGCTTCACGGGAGTGAACTACAATGAGCAGTTCTTC. It translates to CASSFTGVNYNEQFF.

V gene TRBV18 combines with J gene TRBJ1-1, with TRBD1 as a possible D gene (6 bases). The V gene lost 8 bases and the J gene lost 2 bases, with 12 bases spanning the gap. Germline V gene data show CDR1 as KGHSH and CDR2 as LQKENI. The CDR3 is made up of 13 amino acids. Written as DNA, the CDR3 is TGTGCCAGCCACAGGGAAACTAACACTGAAGCTTTCTTT. Amino acid sequence: CASHRETNTEAFF.

The V call is TRBV6-5, the J call TRBJ1-2, with D possibly matching TRBD1 (6 bases). The CDR3 length is 16 residues. V gave up 0 bases and J gave up 4 bases, with 15 bases separating them. Germline V lookup: CDR1 MNHEY, CDR2 SVGAGI. CDR3 region: CASSYSAGEVGYGYTF. As DNA, the CDR3 is TGTGCCAGCAGTTACTCCGCAGGGGAGGTTGGCTATGGCTACACCTTC.